The present T cell receptor (beta chain) was sequenced within a study of blood T cells in healthy people across ages. Study-level points and caveats: It was not known whether donors were CMV positive (a possible confounder of expanded clonotype changes). Correlation between TCR beta diversity and naive T cell percentage was strong.

A minimum of 7 million PBMCs was isolated per sample. A second PCR, run for about 6 to 12 cycles, used a sample-barcoded 5' primer plus a J-beta primer mix. TCRdb processed the 5' RACE reads anew with MiXCR; each CDR3 protein has one entry. The sample carries 750,000 to 950,000 distinct CDR3 sequences, about 55% recorded once. Turning to this clonotype: The antigen is unknown.

Sample: blood. The sequence was obtained from an elderly man in good health.

The CDR3, as DNA: TGTGCCAGCAGTTTAACGGACAGTGTCACCTACGAGCAGTACTTC. This codes for CASSLTDSVTYEQYF. The chain recombines TRBV2 with TRBJ2-7; a possible D gene is TRBD1 (6 bases). V dropped 5 bases and J dropped 2 bases, with 16 bases sitting between them. In germline, CDR1 is SNHLY, CDR2 FYNNEI. The CDR3 is 15 amino acids.